The rows below give T cell receptor beta chains drawn from one sample of a study of early T cells in non-severe SARS-CoV-2 infection. TCRdb fed the 5' RACE reads into MiXCR, producing one record per CDR3 protein. The data contain 50,000 to 70,000 distinct CDR3 sequences, roughly 8% of them singletons. Sequencing used whole blood. The receptors stem from an adult who was a healthcare worker with PCR-confirmed SARS-CoV-2 infection or an uninfected control (not recorded which). The CDR3 runs from the conserved cysteine through the conserved F or W. Each record gives: J gene, clone size, CDR3 length, V gene, D gene, CDR3 protein, CDR3 DNA. The D gene is left open where the match is weak. Some rows have no size entry. The others give once, few or many, or a class for an expanded clone.

j_gene: TRBJ2-7
abundance: few
len: 13
v_gene: TRBV11-2
d_gene: .
CDR3aa: CASSLGGTYEQYF
CDR3nt: TGTGCCAGCAGCTTAGGAGGGACCTACGAGCAGTACTTC

j_gene: TRBJ2-5
abundance: .
len: 12
v_gene: TRBV5-1
d_gene: .
CDR3aa: CASSLWGETQYF
CDR3nt: TGCGCCAGCAGCCTCTGGGGAGAGACCCAGTACTTC

j_gene: TRBJ2-3
abundance: .
len: 14
v_gene: TRBV10-3
d_gene: .
CDR3aa: CAIRDSESTDTQYF
CDR3nt: TGTGCCATCAGGGACAGCGAAAGCACAGATACGCAGTATTTT

j_gene: TRBJ2-3
abundance: many
len: 16
v_gene: TRBV28
d_gene: .
CDR3aa: CASSSIGGRPTDTQYF
CDR3nt: TGTGCCAGCAGTTCGATTGGGGGGCGCCCCACAGATACGCAGTATTTT

j_gene: TRBJ2-3
abundance: .
len: 13
v_gene: TRBV29-1
d_gene: .
CDR3aa: CSWNRGVTDTQYF
CDR3nt: TGCAGCTGGAATCGGGGTGTGACAGATACGCAGTATTTT

j_gene: TRBJ1-2
abundance: .
len: 12
v_gene: TRBV16
d_gene: .
CDR3aa: CASSETGSGYTF
CDR3nt: TGTGCCAGCAGCGAAACAGGGTCTGGCTACACCTTC

j_gene: TRBJ2-1
abundance: few
len: 16
v_gene: TRBV7-9
d_gene: .
CDR3aa: CASSLATTFRGGEQFF
CDR3nt: TGTGCCAGCAGCTTAGCTACTACCTTCAGAGGGGGTGAGCAGTTCTTC

j_gene: TRBJ1-4
abundance: few
len: 15
v_gene: TRBV28
d_gene: .
CDR3aa: CASSSGGLGSEKLFF
CDR3nt: TGTGCCAGCAGTTCTGGCGGGCTGGGTAGTGAAAAACTGTTTTTT

j_gene: TRBJ1-6
abundance: .
len: 12
v_gene: TRBV5-1
d_gene: .
CDR3aa: CASTTDNSPLHF
CDR3nt: TGCGCCAGCACCACAGACAATTCACCCCTCCACTTT

j_gene: TRBJ1-2
abundance: many
len: 15
v_gene: TRBV20-1
d_gene: .
CDR3aa: CSARDVNRARYGYTF
CDR3nt: TGCAGTGCTAGAGATGTCAACAGGGCCCGCTATGGCTACACCTTC

j_gene: TRBJ2-5
abundance: .
len: 14
v_gene: TRBV29-1
d_gene: TRBD2
CDR3aa: CSVESGRLAATQYF
CDR3nt: TGCAGCGTTGAATCGGGACGACTAGCGGCAACCCAGTACTTC

j_gene: TRBJ1-1
abundance: .
len: 14
v_gene: TRBV6-5
d_gene: .
CDR3aa: CASSSHSGGTEAFF
CDR3nt: TGTGCCAGCAGTTCCCACTCAGGAGGCACTGAAGCTTTCTTT

j_gene: TRBJ1-4
abundance: many
len: 14
v_gene: TRBV13
d_gene: .
CDR3aa: CASSLRATNEKLFF
CDR3nt: TGTGCCAGCAGCTTAAGGGCGACTAATGAAAAACTGTTTTTT

j_gene: TRBJ2-4
abundance: .
len: 13
v_gene: TRBV19
d_gene: TRBD1
CDR3aa: CASSPGQGAVQYF
CDR3nt: TGTGCCAGTAGTCCCGGACAGGGGGCAGTTCAGTACTTC

j_gene: TRBJ1-5
abundance: few
len: 12
v_gene: TRBV6-1
d_gene: TRBD1
CDR3aa: CASSKIEQGQHF
CDR3nt: TGTGCCAGCAGTAAAATAGAACAGGGGCAGCATTTT

j_gene: TRBJ2-7
abundance: few
len: 15
v_gene: TRBV20-1
d_gene: TRBD2
CDR3aa: CSARASGRAPYEQYF
CDR3nt: TGCAGTGCTAGGGCTAGCGGGAGGGCCCCCTACGAGCAGTACTTC

j_gene: TRBJ1-4
abundance: .
len: 15
v_gene: TRBV4-1
d_gene: .
CDR3aa: CASSQDGKSNEKLFF
CDR3nt: TGCGCCAGCAGCCAAGACGGGAAAAGCAATGAAAAACTGTTTTTT

j_gene: TRBJ1-1
abundance: few
len: 16
v_gene: TRBV5-4
d_gene: .
CDR3aa: CASSGTGLLEGTEAFF
CDR3nt: TGTGCCAGCAGCGGCACCGGGCTCCTGGAGGGGACTGAAGCTTTCTTT

j_gene: TRBJ2-5
abundance: .
len: 19
v_gene: TRBV21-1
d_gene: .
CDR3aa: CASSKLPGLAGVTQETQYF
CDR3nt: TGTGCCAGCAGCAAACTCCCGGGACTAGCGGGAGTGACCCAAGAGACCCAGTACTTC

j_gene: TRBJ1-1
abundance: .
len: 14
v_gene: TRBV11-2
d_gene: TRBD1
CDR3aa: CASSPDRVGTEAFF
CDR3nt: TGTGCCAGCAGCCCAGACAGGGTTGGCACTGAAGCTTTCTTT

j_gene: TRBJ2-6
abundance: many
len: 14
v_gene: TRBV19
d_gene: .
CDR3aa: CASGSGPGANVLTF
CDR3nt: TGTGCCAGTGGCTCAGGGCCCGGGGCCAACGTCCTGACTTTC

j_gene: TRBJ2-2
abundance: .
len: 13
v_gene: TRBV7-9
d_gene: .
CDR3aa: CASSFSIAGELFF
CDR3nt: TGTGCCAGCAGCTTTTCCATAGCCGGGGAGCTGTTTTTT

j_gene: TRBJ2-7
abundance: few
len: 13
v_gene: TRBV10-2
d_gene: TRBD2
CDR3aa: CASSAGTSYEQYF
CDR3nt: TGCGCCAGCAGCGCCGGGACTAGCTACGAGCAGTACTTC

j_gene: TRBJ2-1
abundance: many
len: 12
v_gene: TRBV20-1
d_gene: TRBD2
CDR3aa: CSEASGKNEQFF
CDR3nt: TGCAGTGAGGCTAGCGGGAAGAATGAGCAGTTCTTC

j_gene: TRBJ2-5
abundance: few
len: 18
v_gene: TRBV28
d_gene: TRBD2
CDR3aa: CASSAGTSGRAEKETQYF
CDR3nt: TGTGCCAGCAGTGCCGGGACTAGCGGGAGGGCCGAAAAAGAGACCCAGTACTTC

j_gene: TRBJ1-1
abundance: .
len: 15
v_gene: TRBV5-4
d_gene: TRBD1
CDR3aa: CASSLTGGGKTEAFF
CDR3nt: TGTGCCAGCAGCTTAACAGGGGGTGGAAAAACTGAAGCTTTCTTT

j_gene: TRBJ2-5
abundance: many
len: 16
v_gene: TRBV7-9
d_gene: TRBD1
CDR3aa: CASSFGTGTIQETQYF
CDR3nt: TGTGCCAGCAGCTTCGGGACAGGGACTATACAAGAGACCCAGTACTTC

j_gene: TRBJ2-7
abundance: .
len: 14
v_gene: TRBV3-1
d_gene: TRBD1
CDR3aa: CASTIRQGAGEQYF
CDR3nt: TGTGCCAGCACCATTCGACAGGGGGCGGGCGAGCAGTACTTC